The following is a TCR beta chain sequence with its context. Clones were read by immunoSEQ multiplex PCR, and TCRdb kept only the in-frame ones, dropping some. Of around 130,000 clones in the sample, about 93% were seen once. The source of the sample is a study of T cell responses to AZD1222 COVID-19 vaccine. V lost 5 bases and J 2 bases, leaving 10 bases between the germline ends. CDR3 size: 13 residues. The germline gives CDR1 LGHDT, CDR2 YNNKEL (reference sequence). The chain uses TRBV3-1 (or the pseudogene TRBV3-2) and TRBJ2-7; maybe TRBD2 (6 bases). The clonotype originates from an adult in good health. The sequencing here drew on peripheral blood, taken on day 0 of AZD1222 vaccination. The CDR3 is CASSKGTAYEQYF. The CDR3 region has the DNA TGTGCCAGCAGCAAAGGGACTGCCTACGAGCAGTACTTC.